A single sample is the source of the 10 T cell receptor beta chains below, sequenced in a study of T cell responses to AZD1222 COVID-19 vaccine. The method was immunoSEQ multiplex PCR; TCRdb's version includes in-frame clones alone and lacks a portion of them. Here the sample spans 100,000 to 150,000 clones, 75% to 90% being singletons. This material consisted of peripheral blood, taken 28 days after the second AZD1222 dose. These receptors came from an adult who received the AZD1222 COVID-19 vaccine.

This sequence joins TRBV7-2 and TRBJ2-7, with 7 bases that match TRBD1. Germline V CDR1 and CDR2: SGHTA, FQGNSA. V lost 5 bases to trimming and J lost 4 bases; unmatched junction nucleotides: 14. CDR3 length equals 16 residues. In DNA, the CDR3 is TGTGCCAGCAGCCGCTACACTCCGGGACAGCAGTACGAGCAGTACTTC. This encodes CASSRYTPGQQYEQYF.

V and J are TRBV4-2 and TRBJ2-4; tentative D call: TRBD1 (6 bases). This CDR3 is 16 amino acids long. The V gene lost 1 base and the J gene lost 1 base, with 11 bases spanning the gap. Germline V gene sequence: CDR1 LGHNA, CDR2 YNFKEQ. CDR3 loop: CASSQAGQGAKNIQYF. The CDR3 DNA reads as TGTGCCAGCAGCCAAGCGGGGCAGGGGGCCAAAAACATTCAGTACTTC.

This clone appeared a single time. The chain joins TRBV6-5 to TRBJ2-1, with a possible D match to TRBD2 (5 bases). V lost 10 bases, J lost 12 bases, and 19 bases lay in between. Germline V CDR1 and CDR2: MNHEY, SVGAGI. The CDR3 totals 12 residues. The CDR3 DNA reads TGTGCCACCCAACCCGACCAGAGCGGGCAGTTCTTC. This codes for CATQPDQSGQFF.

The sample holds a few counts of this clone. This chain uses TRBV5-4 with TRBJ2-7; D possibly matches TRBD1 or TRBD2 (5 bases each). This CDR3 comprises 19 residues. Germline assignment: CDR1 SGHNT and CDR2 YYREEE (reference sequence). Trimming removed 0 bases at V and 1 base at J, with 23 bases between. The CDR3 reads CASSLGTFRDLGRSYEQYF. For the CDR3, the DNA is TGTGCCAGCAGCTTGGGGACCTTTCGGGACCTTGGTAGGTCCTACGAGCAGTACTTC.

The V gene is TRBV19, the J gene TRBJ1-2, with D perhaps matching TRBD1 (6 bases). The germline V gene encodes CDR1 LNHDA and CDR2 SQIVND (reference sequence). This CDR3 has 15 amino acids. V lost 2 bases, J lost 4 bases, and 14 bases lay in between. The CDR3 coding sequence is TGTGCCAGTAGTATATACTTGTCAGGGGTCTATGGCTACACCTTC. Its translation: CASSIYLSGVYGYTF.

The chain links TRBV5-4 to TRBJ2-2; the match to TRBD1 covers 10 bases. The CDR3 loop spans 16 amino acids. V dropped 4 bases and J dropped 8; count of bases not matched to a gene: 11. Germline loops: CDR1 SGHNT, CDR2 YYREEE (reference sequence). The CDR3 protein is CASSPGTGVMVGELFF. The CDR3 DNA sequence: TGTGCCAGCAGCCCAGGGACAGGGGTAATGGTTGGGGAGCTGTTTTTT.

The rearrangement joins TRBV19 to TRBJ2-2; 8 positions match TRBD1. The ends lost 6 bases at V and 2 bases at J; junction bases unmatched: 5. The CDR3 is 15 residues long. Germline V gives CDR1 LNHDA, CDR2 SQIVND (reference sequence). CDR3 bases: TGTGCCAGTAGCGGACAGGGTAGCAACACCGGGGAGCTGTTTTTT. Protein sequence: CASSGQGSNTGELFF.

This chain connects TRBV6-6 to TRBJ2-5, with TRBD2 identical over 8 bases. The CDR3 has 16 amino acids. Trimming removed 2 bases from V and 0 bases from J; junction bases left unmatched: 5. From germline, CDR1 is MNHNY and CDR2 SVGAGI (reference sequence). The CDR3 bases are TGTGCCAGCAGTTACGCGGGGGGAGGTGACCAAGAGACCCAGTACTTC. Translated, it gives CASSYAGGGDQETQYF.

The gene calls are TRBV6-2 or TRBV6-3 and TRBJ1-1, with D possibly matching TRBD1 (5 bases). Trimming took off 3 bases at V and 2 bases at J, with 10 bases between the two ends. Germline V lookup: CDR1 MNHEY, CDR2 SVGEGT. The CDR3 loop spans 14 amino acids. CDR3: CASSYGGFNTEAFF. The CDR3 coding sequence is TGTGCCAGCAGTTATGGGGGATTCAACACTGAAGCTTTCTTT.

V usage is TRBV5-4 and J usage is TRBJ2-2, with D possibly being TRBD1 (6 bases). Germline CDR1 is SGHNT and CDR2 is YYREEE (reference sequence). The V gene lost 4 bases and the J gene lost 1 base, with 11 bases spanning the gap. The CDR3 is 15 residues long. CDR3 coding DNA: TGTGCCAGCAGCCGCACGGGACAGAACACCGGGGAGCTGTTTTTT. This encodes CASSRTGQNTGELFF.